These 14 T cell receptor beta chains were sequenced from one sample in a study of CD8 T cells in ankylosing spondylitis. Study-wide results and caveats: In ankylosing spondylitis blood, a motif of eight highly homologous TCR beta variants appeared characteristic.

TCRdb processed the 5' RACE reads anew with MiXCR; each CDR3 protein has one entry. This sample yields about 800,000 distinct CDR3 sequences, of which 12% are seen a single time; just over 0.5% belongs to the top ten. These receptors have no identified antigens. The sequenced sample consisted of blood, either unsorted or a sorted T cell fraction (not recorded which). The receptor source for this set is a male donor with ankylosing spondylitis.

This clonotype has more than one count but fewer than ten. This clone may be a read error of a much larger clone one base away. The rearrangement uses TRBV7-9 and TRBJ2-5; D remains ambiguous. Germline V gives CDR1 SEHNR, CDR2 FQNEAQ (reference sequence). This CDR3 comprises 11 residues. Trimming stripped 2 bases from V and 7 bases from J, with 5 bases between. CDR3 protein: CASSLWGTQYF. CDR3 nucleotides: TGTGCCAGCAGCTTATGGGGGACCCAGTACTTC.

The J gene is TRBJ2-1, the V gene TRBV20-1; D is possibly TRBD2 (6 bases). V was cut by 5 bases and J by 2 bases, with 13 bases left in between. This CDR3 is built from 14 residues. In germline, CDR1 is DFQATT, CDR2 SNEGSKA (reference sequence). The CDR3 here is CSAWDLLPYNEQFF. As DNA, the CDR3 is TGCAGTGCTTGGGACTTACTACCCTACAATGAGCAGTTCTTC.

This clonotype was detected many times. The chain joins TRBV7-2 to TRBJ1-6; D is unclear. Germline V gene sequence: CDR1 SGHTA, CDR2 FQGNSA. V was pared by 5 bases and J by 7 bases, with 21 bases between. CDR3 length: 17 amino acids. CDR3 sequence reads: CASSPNQRGSGNSPLHF. CDR3 bases: TGTGCCAGCAGCCCAAACCAAAGAGGGAGTGGCAATTCACCCCTCCACTTT.

This clonotype was observed many times. J is TRBJ1-5 and V is TRBV6-2 or TRBV6-3, with D perhaps matching TRBD1 (6 bases). The CDR3 sequence is 16 residues long. Trimming took 2 bases from V and 7 from J, leaving 18 bases between them. Germline CDR1 MNHEY, CDR2 SVGEGT. The DNA for the CDR3 is TGTGCCAGCAGTTACGAACGGGACACTCGGCACCAGCCCCAGCATTTT. This translates into CASSYERDTRHQPQHF.

Of note for this clonotype: This may be a read error, as it is one base from a much larger clone. This rearrangement joins TRBV4-2 to TRBJ2-7; 9 nucleotides align to TRBD2. The CDR3 sequence is 17 residues long. The germline CDR1 and CDR2 sequences are LGHNA and YNFKEQ. Trimming cost V 3 bases and J 5 bases; bases outside gene matches: 14. The CDR3 is CASSHVWWGSGGDEQYF. As DNA, the CDR3 is TGTGCCAGCAGCCATGTTTGGTGGGGTAGCGGGGGTGACGAGCAGTACTTC.

The rearrangement uses TRBV27 and TRBJ1-6; a weak D match, TRBD1 (5 bases). The germline V gene has CDR1 MNHEY and CDR2 SMNVEV (reference sequence). The CDR3 runs to 15 residues. Trimming took off 3 bases at V and 10 bases at J, with 16 bases between the two ends. The CDR3 DNA reads as TGTGCCAGCAGTTTGTTTACAGGAGTATACTCACCCCTCCACTTT. Amino acids: CASSLFTGVYSPLHF.

The gene calls are TRBV15 and TRBJ2-5; 10 nucleotides match TRBD2. There are 14 residues in the CDR3. Germline V lookup: CDR1 LNHNV, CDR2 YYDKDF (reference sequence). V gave up 6 bases and J gave up 4 bases; unmatched junction bases: 5. CDR3 DNA: TGTGCCACCAGGCTAGCGGGGGCGGGAGAGACCCAGTACTTC. It is translated as CATRLAGAGETQYF.

The chain joins TRBV11-2 to TRBJ2-1; 10 nucleotides align to TRBD2. The CDR3 loop spans 18 amino acids. Germline-derived CDR1 and CDR2 are SGHAT and FQNNGV. J was trimmed by 6 bases and V by 5 bases; bases with no gene match: 16. Written as DNA, the CDR3 is TGTGCCAGCAGCCTCCAACCCTCAGCGGGGGGGCCGGGCAATGAGCAGTTCTTC. Protein: CASSLQPSAGGPGNEQFF.

The chain links TRBV20-1 to TRBJ1-1, with D possibly being TRBD1 (6 bases). The V end was cut by 5 bases, the J end by 4 bases, with 17 bases between. From germline, CDR1 is DFQATT and CDR2 SNEGSKA (reference sequence). The CDR3 totals 14 residues. The CDR3 loop reads CSASGGPGSTEAFF. The CDR3 region has the DNA TGCAGTGCTTCCGGGGGGCCGGGGAGCACTGAAGCTTTCTTT.

In this sample, this clonotype turned up a few times. The chain carries TRBV12-3 or TRBV12-4 and TRBJ2-5; no reliable D call. The CDR3 loop spans 15 amino acids. Trimming stripped 3 bases from V and 4 bases from J, with 15 bases between. The CDR3 DNA reads TGTGCCAGCAGTTTCTACGTGTCGATCCCAGAGACCCAGTACTTC. Encoded protein: CASSFYVSIPETQYF.

This clonotype has a handful of counts. The CDR3 spells CSASQQGARPQHF. DNA of the CDR3: TGCAGTGCTAGCCAACAGGGGGCGCGGCCCCAGCATTTT. This chain uses TRBV20-1 with TRBJ1-5, with 9 bases that match TRBD1. Germline V gives CDR1 DFQATT, CDR2 SNEGSKA (reference sequence). J was trimmed by 9 bases and V by 3 bases; bases with no gene match: 6. The CDR3 has 13 residues.

V gene TRBV20-1 combines with J gene TRBJ1-6, with D unresolved. From germline, CDR1 is DFQATT and CDR2 SNEGSKA (reference sequence). The CDR3 contains 14 residues. V dropped 8 bases and J dropped 8 bases, with 19 bases sitting between them. CDR3 DNA: TGCAGTCCCTTGAGCGTGAACGGAGATTCACCCCTCCACTTT. Translated, it gives CSPLSVNGDSPLHF.

This clonotype occurred a few times. The rearrangement links TRBV20-1 to TRBJ2-7, with 7 bases that match TRBD1. This CDR3 region has 12 residues. Germline V gene lookup returns CDR1 DFQATT and CDR2 SNEGSKA (reference sequence). Trimming cost V 4 bases and J 2 bases; bases outside gene matches: 2. The chain's CDR3 is CSATGQAYEQYF. CDR3 sequence (DNA): TGCAGTGCTACCGGACAGGCCTACGAGCAGTACTTC.

This chain links TRBV20-1 with TRBJ2-3, with D possibly matching TRBD1 (7 bases). Per the germline V gene, CDR1 is DFQATT and CDR2 is SNEGSKA (reference sequence). V lost 3 bases, J lost 1 base, and 11 bases lay in between. The CDR3 spans 14 residues. The CDR3 DNA reads TGCAGTGCTAGTCAGGGGGGCCGCACAGATACGCAGTATTTT. Its translation is CSASQGGRTDTQYF.